This T cell receptor beta chain comes out of a study of OX40 agonist ivuxolimab in advanced cancers. Study-wide context: Ivuxolimab was an agonistic, fully human IgG2 monoclonal antibody directed against OX40 (CD134), a costimulatory receptor. Intravenous ivuxolimab was administered to patients every 2 weeks at six dose levels: 0.01, 0.1, 0.3, 1.5, 3 and 10 mg/kg. The point of sequencing TCRbeta in the periphery was to test whether ivuxolimab changed TCR sequence diversity and drove clonal T-cell expansion. Of the 50 or so patients in dose escalation, about 20 had hepatocellular carcinoma, roughly 15 had melanoma, 9 had renal cell carcinoma and 9 had head and neck cancer. Partial responses were achieved by three dose-escalation patients, of whom one had hepatocellular carcinoma and two had cutaneous melanoma. Prior anti-PD-1, anti-PD-L1 or anti-CTLA-4 therapy was permitted, and checkpoint inhibitors had been received by roughly two fifths of dose-escalation patients. The paper covers the monotherapy dose-escalation part of the phase I ivuxolimab trial, which included N of about 50 patients. The dose-escalation cohort was almost 85% male with a mean age of roughly 62 years, ranging from roughly 20 to 80.

Notes on this clone: Its antigen is unknown. No much larger clone exists at a distance of one base, and base qualities are not known.

Genomic DNA was extracted from sorted cells for sequencing of the TCRbeta CDR3 region. The immunoSEQ Assay was used to sequence the TCRbeta CDR3 regions. The table was pulled from immuneACCESS by TCRdb, which kept in-frame rearrangements only. Such tables lose some clones; where checked, under half of the loss comes from unresolved V genes, and the rest has no known cause. This sample has approximately 100,000 clones in its table, and 70% to 85% of those were observed once. The ten largest clonotypes hold roughly 5% of the sample. In the germline V gene, CDR1 corresponds to MNHNS and CDR2 to SASEGT. From its cysteine to its phenylalanine, the CDR3 spans 12 amino acids. The read is trimmed to its CDR3 DNA, 36 bases read in frame from base 1. V loses 8 bases, J loses 4 bases, and the germline ends lie 12 bases apart. Study-level results and caveats: Low levels of normalized T-cell clonal expansion were also shown by some nonresponding patients. In partial responders in the 0.1-3.0 mg/kg groups, normalized peripheral clonal expansion was found to be among the lowest, especially among CD8+ T cells. Clonal expansion of both CD4+ and CD8+ blood T cells was observed from baseline to week 6 at doses 0.1 to 3.0 mg/kg. The antigen specificity of the peripheral T cells that underwent clonal expansion was not determined. After ivuxolimab, expanded clones were on average more numerous among CD8+ T cells than among CD4+ T cells.

Patients with autoimmune disease history or receiving systemic immunosuppression were excluded from the trial. In every dose cohort, peripheral blood was drawn for TCR sequencing at baseline, cycle 4 day 1, and cycle 7 day 1. Samples were obtained from an open-label, multicenter, first-in-human phase I dose-escalation trial of ivuxolimab. Adults with locally advanced or metastatic melanoma, renal cell carcinoma, hepatocellular carcinoma or head and neck squamous cell carcinoma were enrolled in the trial. Before TCR sequencing, CD4+ T cells and CD8+ T cells were sorted from peripheral blood as separate populations.

This TCR came from an adult with an advanced solid tumor such as melanoma, head and neck, liver or kidney cancer. Recombination joined TRBV6-1 with TRBJ2-7; the D gene lacks a confident call. The source material was CD4+ or CD8+ T cells sorted from blood, sampled in a trial of the OX40 agonist ivuxolimab. The base sequence is TGTGCCAGCTTTACGGAGCTGTACGAGCAGTACTTC. Translated, this is CASFTELYEQYF.